This T cell receptor beta chain derives from a study of blood T cell repertoires in COVID-19. Study background: COVID-19 samples from acute and convalescent phases originated in the United States, Italy and Spain. Sources were T cells, B-cell-depleted T cells, or PBMCs; the material itself was cDNA or gDNA.

This table comes from immunoSEQ multiplex PCR, and its TCRdb copy is limited to in-frame clones, with some not included. There are 93,000 or so clones in the sample; about 88% occur only once, and more than 5.5% lies in the top ten. Trimming stripped 1 base from V and 8 bases from J, with 15 bases between. Germline V gives CDR1 ENHRY, CDR2 SYGVKD. The CDR3 has 16 residues. The sequencing input was peripheral blood. The receptor's source is a human donor in a cohort sampled during active COVID-19. The chain is built from TRBV10-3 and TRBJ1-6; D is possibly TRBD1 (6 bases). This chain's CDR3 is CAISEFDRKEDSPLHF. The CDR3 bases are TGTGCCATCAGTGAGTTCGACAGGAAGGAGGATTCACCCCTCCACTTT.